Presented here are 26 T cell receptor beta chains from one specimen sequenced in a study of cytomegalovirus exposure and HLA in healthy donors. Libraries were prepared by immunoSEQ multiplex PCR; TCRdb keeps only in-frame clonotypes and omits some of them. Found here are about 160,000 clones, just under 90% of them singletons; the top ten hold 10%. The sequenced sample was PBMCs. Receptor source: a woman aged 18-29 years in good health and CMV-seropositive.

CDR3 sequence reads: CASSEGLAVFLEQYF. The CDR3 nucleotides read TGTGCCAGCAGTGAGGGACTAGCGGTCTTCCTAGAGCAGTACTTC. The V and J genes are TRBV25-1 and TRBJ2-7; 11 bases map to TRBD2. Looked up from germline, CDR1 is MGHDK and CDR2 is SYGVNS. This CDR3 is 15 amino acids long. V was pared by 3 bases and J by 7 bases, with 8 bases of the junction left unmatched.

This chain connects TRBV6-6 to TRBJ2-2; 8 bases are shared with TRBD2. J gave up 9 bases and V 2 bases, and 11 bases lay outside the gene matches. CDR3 size: 16 residues. Germline lookup yields CDR1 MNHNY and CDR2 SVGAGI (reference sequence). In nucleotides, the CDR3 is TGTGCCAGCAGTTACGCCGGGACTAGAGGAATTTGGGAGCTGTTTTTT. Its protein product is CASSYAGTRGIWELFF.

This clone was seen only once. The chain combines TRBV11-2 with TRBJ2-1; 8 bases map to TRBD2. Trimming took 2 bases from V and 7 from J; bases not matched to a gene: 7. Germline V gene data show CDR1 as SGHAT and CDR2 as FQNNGV. The CDR3 is 15 amino acids. The CDR3 bases are TGTGCCAGCAGCTTAATAGCGGGATGGGGGAATGAGCAGTTCTTC. Translating it yields CASSLIAGWGNEQFF.

This chain links TRBV9 with TRBJ2-1, with D perhaps TRBD2 (6 bases). Trimming removed 0 bases from V and 0 bases from J, with 13 bases in between. Germline V gene lookup returns CDR1 SGDLS and CDR2 YYNGEE. This CDR3 has 17 amino acids. The CDR3 loop is CASSVAGGVSSYNEQFF. DNA for the CDR3: TGTGCCAGCAGCGTAGCCGGCGGGGTAAGCTCCTACAATGAGCAGTTCTTC.

The chain is built from TRBV27 and TRBJ2-3, with TRBD1 identical over 10 bases. CDR3 size: 13 residues. After removal of 6 bases from V and 6 bases from J, the junction contained 3 bases not matched to a gene. CDR1 MNHEY and CDR2 SMNVEV come from the germline V gene (reference sequence). The CDR3 reads CASSRDRGDTQYF. The CDR3 DNA reads as TGTGCCAGCAGCCGGGACAGGGGCGATACGCAGTATTTT.

Note on this clone: The identical CDR3 is also encoded by other nucleotide sequences in the sample. The CDR3 nucleotides are TGTGCCTGGAGCCCGACAGATACGCAGTATTTT. It codes for CAWSPTDTQYF. The chain has TRBV30 and TRBJ2-3, with D uncertain. This CDR3 has 11 residues. V dropped 3 bases and J dropped 3 bases, with 4 bases sitting between them. CDR1 and CDR2 (germline): GTSNPN, SVGIG (reference sequence). Variable domain in full (rest from reference TRBV30 and TRBJ2-3): SQTIHQWPATLVQPVGSPLSLECTVEGTSNPNLYWYRQAAGRGLQLLFYSVGIGQISSEVPQNLSASRPQDRQFILSSKKLLLSDSGFYLCAWSPTDTQYFGPGTRLTVL.

The rearrangement uses TRBV12-5 and TRBJ2-7, with TRBD2 matching over 9 bases. This CDR3 region has 15 residues. The junction had 9 bases not matched to a gene; V was cut back by 6 bases and J by 3 bases. CDR1 and CDR2 from the germline V gene are LGHNT and FRNRAP. Here the CDR3 reads CASGPTSSGDYEQYF. CDR3 sequence (DNA): TGTGCTAGTGGCCCTACTTCTAGCGGGGACTACGAGCAGTACTTC. Full variable domain (rest looked up from reference TRBV12-5 and TRBJ2-7): DARVTQTPRHKVTEMGQEVTMRCQPILGHNTVFWYRQTMMQGLELLAYFRNRAPLDDSGMPKDRFSAEMPDATLATLKIQPSEPRDSAVYFCASGPTSSGDYEQYFGPGTRLTVT.

The CDR3 DNA reads as TGTGCCAGCAGCCTCCCCCAGACAGGGTACTATGGCTACACCTTC. Translating it yields CASSLPQTGYYGYTF. J is TRBJ1-2 and V is TRBV7-9; 7 bases align to TRBD1. The ends lost 5 bases at V and 3 bases at J; junction bases unmatched: 9. This CDR3 has 15 amino acids. Looked up from germline, CDR1 is SEHNR and CDR2 is FQNEAQ (reference sequence).

V usage is TRBV2 and J usage is TRBJ1-1; possibly TRBD1 for D (6 bases). The CDR3 consists of 15 residues. CDR1 is SNHLY and CDR2 is FYNNEI in the germline V gene. The V gene lost 7 bases and the J gene lost 2 bases, with 17 bases spanning the gap. In DNA, the CDR3 is TGTGCCAGCACGGTGAACCAGGGGTCCAACACTGAAGCTTTCTTT. It codes for CASTVNQGSNTEAFF.

The chain joins TRBV11-2 to TRBJ2-3, with D tentatively TRBD1 (6 bases). Germline CDR1 reads SGHAT; CDR2 reads FQNNGV. V gave up 4 bases and J gave up 3 bases, with 14 bases separating them. The CDR3 covers 15 residues. The CDR3 bases are TGTGCCAGCAGCTCGTGGACAGTGAGTACAGATACGCAGTATTTT. This codes for CASSSWTVSTDTQYF.

V usage is TRBV7-6 and J usage is TRBJ2-5; 8 bases line up with TRBD1. V trimming: 1 base; J trimming: 4 bases; junction bases outside the gene matches: 8. The CDR3 has 16 residues. Germline CDR1 SGHVS, CDR2 FNYEAQ. The CDR3: CASSLEAGGNRETQYF. The CDR3 DNA is TGTGCCAGCAGCTTAGAGGCAGGGGGCAACCGAGAGACCCAGTACTTC. Variable domain in full (rest from reference TRBV7-6 and TRBJ2-5): GAGVSQSPRYKVTKRGQDVALRCDPISGHVSLYWYRQALGQGPEFLTYFNYEAQQDKSGLPNDRFSAERPEGSISTLTIQRTEQRDSAMYRCASSLEAGGNRETQYFGPGTRLLVL.

This clone has a single count. The rearrangement joins TRBV6-5 to TRBJ1-5; D may be TRBD1 (6 bases). CDR3 length: 15 residues. The V gene lost 0 bases and the J gene lost 4 bases, with 10 bases spanning the gap. Germline V gives CDR1 MNHEY, CDR2 SVGAGI. CDR3 nucleotides: TGTGCCAGCAGTTACTCGCAGGGGAAAAATCAGCCCCAGCATTTT. The encoded protein is CASSYSQGKNQPQHF.

Written as DNA, the CDR3 is TGTGCCAGCAGCGTTTCTAGCGGGAGGGGTTGGCAAGAGACCCAGTACTTC. Translating gives CASSVSSGRGWQETQYF. The V and J genes are TRBV9 and TRBJ2-5, with 12 bases matching TRBD2. Trimming at V came to 2 bases and at J to 2 bases, leaving 7 bases not matched to a gene. This CDR3 is built from 17 residues. From germline, CDR1 is SGDLS and CDR2 YYNGEE.

This chain links TRBV30 with TRBJ2-2; D gene unclear. The germline V and J ends were trimmed by 0 bases and 4 bases, with 6 bases remaining between them. Per germline, CDR1 GTSNPN and CDR2 SVGIG (reference sequence). This CDR3 comprises 13 residues. DNA for the CDR3: TGTGCCTGGAGTGTTCTTCTCACCGGGGAGCTGTTTTTT. It is translated as CAWSVLLTGELFF.

The chain uses TRBV4-1 and TRBJ2-7, with D perhaps matching TRBD2 (6 bases). V was cut by 0 bases and J by 2 bases, with 11 bases left in between. The CDR3 spans 15 residues. From germline, CDR1 is MGHRA and CDR2 YSYEKL. The CDR3 nucleotides read TGCGCCAGCAGCCAAGATTCGGGGGTTCCCTACGAGCAGTACTTC. It encodes CASSQDSGVPYEQYF.

The chain is built from TRBV7-3 and TRBJ2-2, with D uncertain. Germline V gives CDR1 SGHTA, CDR2 FQGTGA. The CDR3 loop spans 13 amino acids. The V end was cut by 5 bases, the J end by 3 bases, with 7 bases between. The CDR3 DNA sequence: TGTGCCAGCAGCCCCGCAGACACCGGGGAGCTGTTTTTT. Residues: CASSPADTGELFF. The variable domain in full, completed from reference TRBV7-3 and TRBJ2-2, reads GAGVSQTPSNKVTEKGKYVELRCDPISGHTALYWYRQSLGQGPEFLIYFQGTGAADDSGLPNDRFFAVRPEGSVSTLKIQRTERGDSAVYLCASSPADTGELFFGEGSRLTVL.

The table lists this clone with a count of one. The chain employs TRBV5-1 and TRBJ1-1; D gene ambiguous. The CDR3 sequence is 15 residues long. Trimming shortened V by 0 bases and J by 1 base, and 10 bases separated the two germline ends. Germline CDR1 reads SGHRS; CDR2 reads YFSETQ. In DNA, the CDR3 is TGCGCCAGCAGCTTGGCCGGGGAAGGGAACACTGAAGCTTTCTTT. This codes for CASSLAGEGNTEAFF.

This clone was seen once. This rearrangement joins TRBV2 to TRBJ2-3, with no clear D. There are 18 residues in the CDR3. CDR1 and CDR2 (germline): SNHLY, FYNNEI. V lost 3 bases and J lost 0, with 19 bases in between. This chain's CDR3 is CASSDPLLDTPSTDTQYF. CDR3 bases: TGTGCCAGCAGTGACCCCCTACTCGACACCCCTAGCACAGATACGCAGTATTTT.

This clone was counted once. V gene TRBV6-6 combines with J gene TRBJ1-2; 12 nucleotides align to TRBD1. Trimming removed 4 bases from V and 5 bases from J; junction bases left unmatched: 2. CDR1 MNHNY and CDR2 SVGAGI come from the germline V gene (reference sequence). The CDR3 extends over 14 amino acids. The CDR3 here is CASSLGQGAYGYTF. The CDR3 DNA is TGTGCCAGCAGTTTGGGACAGGGGGCGTATGGCTACACCTTC.

The chain couples TRBV30 to TRBJ2-4, with TRBD2 identical over 8 bases. V shed 6 bases, J shed 3 bases, and the junction held 7 bases outside the gene matches. Germline CDR1 reads GTSNPN; CDR2 reads SVGIG (reference sequence). The CDR3 consists of 14 residues. The CDR3 spells CACRREEDKNIQYF. The CDR3 DNA sequence: TGTGCCTGTCGGCGGGAGGAGGACAAAAACATTCAGTACTTC. The variable domain in full, completed from reference TRBV30 and TRBJ2-4, reads SQTIHQWPATLVQPVGSPLSLECTVEGTSNPNLYWYRQAAGRGLQLLFYSVGIGQISSEVPQNLSASRPQDRQFILSSKKLLLSDSGFYLCACRREEDKNIQYFGAGTRLSVL.

The chain recombines TRBV2 with TRBJ1-4; D is uncertain. From germline, CDR1 is SNHLY and CDR2 FYNNEI. This CDR3 has 12 amino acids. Trimming removed 6 bases at V and 4 bases at J, with 6 bases between. For the CDR3, the DNA is TGTGCCAGCAGGGAGGGTAATGAAAAACTGTTTTTT. This encodes CASREGNEKLFF.

The rearrangement joins TRBV5-4 to TRBJ1-4; 10 bases fit TRBD1. Germline V gene data show CDR1 as SGHNT and CDR2 as YYREEE (reference sequence). V lost 1 base, J lost 5 bases, and 2 bases stayed unmatched. This CDR3 is built from 15 residues. The CDR3 coding sequence is TGTGCCAGCAGCTTGCCGGGACAGGGGAATGAAAAACTGTTTTTT. Translated: CASSLPGQGNEKLFF.

The chain is built from TRBV7-2 and TRBJ2-1; 12 nucleotides align to TRBD2. Germline trimming cut 5 bases from V and 4 bases from J; bases unmatched to any gene: 15. CDR3 length equals 19 residues. The germline V gene has CDR1 SGHTA and CDR2 FQGNSA. The CDR3 region is CASSAGTTSGRGAYNEQFF. The CDR3 nucleotides read TGTGCCAGCAGCGCGGGGACGACTAGCGGGAGAGGAGCTTACAATGAGCAGTTCTTC. Supplemented by reference TRBV7-2 and TRBJ2-1, the full variable domain reads GAGVSQSPSNKVTEKGKDVELRCDPISGHTALYWYRQSLGQGLEFLIYFQGNSAPDKSGLPSDRFSAERTGGSVSTLTIQRTQQEDSAVYLCASSAGTTSGRGAYNEQFFGPGTRLTVL.

The genes are TRBV4-3 and TRBJ2-7; the D gene is possibly TRBD2 (5 bases). CDR1 is LGHNA, CDR2 YSLEER, per germline. Trimming shortened V by 0 bases and J by 0 bases, and 15 bases separated the two germline ends. There are 17 residues in the CDR3. The CDR3 region is CASSQDLYSGSSYEQYF. CDR3 nucleotides: TGCGCCAGCAGCCAAGATCTTTATTCGGGGAGCTCCTACGAGCAGTACTTC.

This clone occurred once. This rearrangement joins TRBV28 to TRBJ2-3; 7 bases are shared with TRBD1. The V gene end was trimmed by 4 bases and the J gene end by 3 bases; junction bases not matched to a gene: 4. The CDR3 extends over 14 amino acids. The germline V gene encodes CDR1 MDHEN and CDR2 SYDVKM. CDR3 nucleotide sequence: TGTGCCAGCAGTTGGGACAGATCAACAGATACGCAGTATTTT. It encodes CASSWDRSTDTQYF. The full variable domain, rest sourced from reference TRBV28 and TRBJ2-3, is DVKVTQSSRYLVKRTGEKVFLECVQDMDHENMFWYRQDPGLGLRLIYFSYDVKMKEKGDIPEGYSVSREKKERFSLILESASTNQTSMYLCASSWDRSTDTQYFGPGTRLTVL.

The chain combines TRBV7-8 with TRBJ1-5; no firm D call. V lost 5 bases, J lost 0 bases, and 14 bases lay in between. The germline V gene has CDR1 SGHVS and CDR2 FQNEAQ. There are 16 residues in the CDR3. The CDR3 here is CASSRLSAGSNQPQHF. CDR3 bases: TGTGCCAGCAGCCGCTTGTCTGCCGGTAGCAATCAGCCCCAGCATTTT.